This T cell receptor beta chain was documented in a study of T cell responses to AZD1222 COVID-19 vaccine. Overall study findings and caveats: All repertoire sampling was performed exclusively after the peak T cell response. Clonal diversity was possibly underestimated, and white British individuals and females predominated among donors. Reports indicate that nearly half of spike-specific TCRs are directed at unmutated variant regions.

This CDR3 region has 15 residues. CDR1 is KGHSH and CDR2 is LQKENI in the germline V gene. V was cut by 2 bases and J by 4 bases, with 15 bases left in between. In its sample, this clone was seen once. The antigen remains unidentified. TCRdb's table, derived via immunoSEQ multiplex PCR, lists solely in-frame clones and lacks some. The data hold over 150,000 clones, with 70% to 90% observed a single time. The TCR comes from an adult in good health. This specimen was peripheral blood, taken on day 0 of AZD1222 vaccination. The chain has TRBV18 and TRBJ2-7; a weak D match, TRBD1 (5 bases). CDR3 nucleotide sequence: TGTGCCAGCTCACCAGCACAGACCCCAGGGTACGAGCAGTACTTC. Protein product: CASSPAQTPGYEQYF.